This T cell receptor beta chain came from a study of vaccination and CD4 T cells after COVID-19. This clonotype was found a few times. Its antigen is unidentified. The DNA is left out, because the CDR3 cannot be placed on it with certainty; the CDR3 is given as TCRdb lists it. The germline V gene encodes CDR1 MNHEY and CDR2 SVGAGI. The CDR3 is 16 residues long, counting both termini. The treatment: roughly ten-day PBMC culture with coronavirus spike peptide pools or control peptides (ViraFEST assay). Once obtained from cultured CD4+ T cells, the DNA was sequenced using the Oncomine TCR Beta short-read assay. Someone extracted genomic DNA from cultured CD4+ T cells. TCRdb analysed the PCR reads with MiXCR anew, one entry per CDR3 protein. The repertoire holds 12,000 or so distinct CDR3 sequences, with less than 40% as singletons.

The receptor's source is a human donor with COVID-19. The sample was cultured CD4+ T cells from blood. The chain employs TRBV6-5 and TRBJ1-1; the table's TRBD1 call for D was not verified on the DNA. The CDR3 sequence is CASSSSPKTANTEAFF.